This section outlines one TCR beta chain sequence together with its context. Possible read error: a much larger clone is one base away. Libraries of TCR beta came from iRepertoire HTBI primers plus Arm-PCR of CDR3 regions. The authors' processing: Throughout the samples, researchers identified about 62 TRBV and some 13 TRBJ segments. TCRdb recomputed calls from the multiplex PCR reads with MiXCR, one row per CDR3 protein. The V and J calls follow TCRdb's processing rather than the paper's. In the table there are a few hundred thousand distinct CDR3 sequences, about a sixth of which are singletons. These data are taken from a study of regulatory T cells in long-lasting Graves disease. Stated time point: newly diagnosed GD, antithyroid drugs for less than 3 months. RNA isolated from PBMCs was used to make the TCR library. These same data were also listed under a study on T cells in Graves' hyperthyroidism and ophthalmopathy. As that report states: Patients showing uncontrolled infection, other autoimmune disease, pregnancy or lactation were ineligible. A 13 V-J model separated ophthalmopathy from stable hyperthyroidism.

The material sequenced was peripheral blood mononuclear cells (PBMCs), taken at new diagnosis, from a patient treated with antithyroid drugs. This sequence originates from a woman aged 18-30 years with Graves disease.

CDR3 amino acids: CASSAPPVYNEQYF. The CDR3 DNA reads as TGTGCCAGCAGTGCACCCCCAGTTTACAATGAGCAGTACTTC. J is TRBJ2-5 and V is TRBV27, with D unresolved. Trimming stripped 5 bases from V and 11 bases from J, with 21 bases between. Germline V gene data show CDR1 as MNHEY and CDR2 as SMNVEV (reference sequence). The CDR3 spans 14 residues.